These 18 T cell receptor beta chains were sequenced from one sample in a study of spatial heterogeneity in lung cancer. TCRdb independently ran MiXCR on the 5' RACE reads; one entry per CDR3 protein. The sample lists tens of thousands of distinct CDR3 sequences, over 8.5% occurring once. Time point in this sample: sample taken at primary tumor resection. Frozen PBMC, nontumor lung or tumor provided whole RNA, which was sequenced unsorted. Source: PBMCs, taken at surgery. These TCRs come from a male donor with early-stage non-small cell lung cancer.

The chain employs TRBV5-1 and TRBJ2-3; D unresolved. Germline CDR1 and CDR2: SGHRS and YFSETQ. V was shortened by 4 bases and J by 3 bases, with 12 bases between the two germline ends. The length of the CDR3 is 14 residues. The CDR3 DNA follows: TGCGCCAGCAGCCAGACATCGACTACAGATACGCAGTATTTT. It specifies CASSQTSTTDTQYF.

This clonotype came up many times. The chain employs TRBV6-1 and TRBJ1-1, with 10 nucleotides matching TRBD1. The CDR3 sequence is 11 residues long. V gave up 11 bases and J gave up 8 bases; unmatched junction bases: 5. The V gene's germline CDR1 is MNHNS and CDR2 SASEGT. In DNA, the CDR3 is TGTGCCGGCCGGGACAGGGGAGAAGCTTTCTTT. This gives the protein CAGRDRGEAFF.

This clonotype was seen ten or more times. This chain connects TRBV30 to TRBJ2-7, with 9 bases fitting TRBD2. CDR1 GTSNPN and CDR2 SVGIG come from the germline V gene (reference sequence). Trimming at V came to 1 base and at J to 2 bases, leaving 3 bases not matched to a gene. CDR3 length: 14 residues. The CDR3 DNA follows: TGTGCCTGGAGTGATCTAGCGGGGCCCTACGAGCAGTACTTC. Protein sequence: CAWSDLAGPYEQYF.

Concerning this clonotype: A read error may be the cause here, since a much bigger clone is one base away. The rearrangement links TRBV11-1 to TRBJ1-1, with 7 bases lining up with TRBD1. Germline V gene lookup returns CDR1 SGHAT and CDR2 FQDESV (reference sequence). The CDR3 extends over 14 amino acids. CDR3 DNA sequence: TGTGTCAGCAGCCCGTTGAGGACAGGAGGAGAAGCTTTCTTT. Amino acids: CVSSPLRTGGEAFF.

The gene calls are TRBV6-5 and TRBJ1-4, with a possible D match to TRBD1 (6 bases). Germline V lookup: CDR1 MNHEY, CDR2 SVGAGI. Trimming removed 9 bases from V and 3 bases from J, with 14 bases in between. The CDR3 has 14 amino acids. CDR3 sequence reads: CASKGGLANEKLFF. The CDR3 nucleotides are TGTGCCAGTAAAGGGGGGCTAGCTAATGAAAAACTGTTTTTT.

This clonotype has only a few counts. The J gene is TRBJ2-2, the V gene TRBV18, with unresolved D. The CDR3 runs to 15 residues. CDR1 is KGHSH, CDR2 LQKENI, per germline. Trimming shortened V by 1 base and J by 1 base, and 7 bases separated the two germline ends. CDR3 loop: CASSPLRQNTGELFF. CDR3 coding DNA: TGTGCCAGCTCACCACTCAGACAGAACACCGGGGAGCTGTTTTTT.

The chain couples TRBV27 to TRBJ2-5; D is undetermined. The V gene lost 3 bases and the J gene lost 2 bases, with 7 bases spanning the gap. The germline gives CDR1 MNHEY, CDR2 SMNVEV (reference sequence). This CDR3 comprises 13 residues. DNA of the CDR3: TGTGCCAGCAGTTTCCAATTTCAAGAGACCCAGTACTTC. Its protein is CASSFQFQETQYF.

In DNA form, the CDR3 reads TGTGCCAGCATCGGGCTGCGGTCTCAAGAGACCCAGTACTTC. It encodes CASIGLRSQETQYF. This sequence joins TRBV7-2 and TRBJ2-5, with D hard to call. The V and J ends lost 7 bases and 2 bases respectively, with 14 bases between them. This CDR3 is built from 14 residues. Germline CDR1 reads SGHTA; CDR2 reads FQGNSA.

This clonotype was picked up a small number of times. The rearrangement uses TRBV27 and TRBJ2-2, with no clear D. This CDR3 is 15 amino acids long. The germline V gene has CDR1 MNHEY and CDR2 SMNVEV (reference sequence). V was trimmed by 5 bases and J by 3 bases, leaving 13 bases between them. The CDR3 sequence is CASSPMTQYTGELFF. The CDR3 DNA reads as TGTGCCAGCAGTCCGATGACACAGTACACCGGGGAGCTGTTTTTT.

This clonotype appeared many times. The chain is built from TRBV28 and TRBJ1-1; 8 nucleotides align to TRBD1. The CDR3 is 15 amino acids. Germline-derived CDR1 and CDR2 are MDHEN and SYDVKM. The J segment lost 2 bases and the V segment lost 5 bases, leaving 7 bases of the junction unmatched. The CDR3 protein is CASSERTGGNTEAFF. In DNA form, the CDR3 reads TGTGCCAGCAGTGAACGTACAGGGGGTAACACTGAAGCTTTCTTT. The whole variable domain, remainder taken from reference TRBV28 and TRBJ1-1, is DVKVTQSSRYLVKRTGEKVFLECVQDMDHENMFWYRQDPGLGLRLIYFSYDVKMKEKGDIPEGYSVSREKKERFSLILESASTNQTSMYLCASSERTGGNTEAFFGQGTRLTVV.

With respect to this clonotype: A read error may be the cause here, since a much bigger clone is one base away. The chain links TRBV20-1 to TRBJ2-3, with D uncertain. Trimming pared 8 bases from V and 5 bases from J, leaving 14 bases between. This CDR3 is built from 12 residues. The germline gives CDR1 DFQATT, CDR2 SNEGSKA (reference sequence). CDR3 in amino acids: CSTPAPGDTQYF. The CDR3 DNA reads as TGCAGTACTCCGGCCCCAGGAGATACGCAGTATTTT.

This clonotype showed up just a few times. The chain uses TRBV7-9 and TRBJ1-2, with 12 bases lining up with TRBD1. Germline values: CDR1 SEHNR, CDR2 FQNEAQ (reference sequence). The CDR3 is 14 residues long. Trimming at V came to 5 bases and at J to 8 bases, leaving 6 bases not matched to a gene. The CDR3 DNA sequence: TGTGCCAGCAGCGATGGGACAGGGGGCGACGGCTACACCTTC. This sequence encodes CASSDGTGGDGYTF.

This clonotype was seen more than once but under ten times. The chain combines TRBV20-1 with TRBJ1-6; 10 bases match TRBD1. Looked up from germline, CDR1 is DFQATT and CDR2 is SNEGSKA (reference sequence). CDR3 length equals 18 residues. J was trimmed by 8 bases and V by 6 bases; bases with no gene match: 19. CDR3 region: CSARNRDRGVLRDSPLHF. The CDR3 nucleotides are TGCAGTGCCAGAAACCGGGACAGGGGAGTATTGCGTGATTCACCCCTCCACTTT.

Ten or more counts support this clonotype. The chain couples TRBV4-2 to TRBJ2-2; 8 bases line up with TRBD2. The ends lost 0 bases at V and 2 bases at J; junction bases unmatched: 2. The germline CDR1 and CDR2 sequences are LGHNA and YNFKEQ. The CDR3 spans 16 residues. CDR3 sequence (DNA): TGTGCCAGCAGCCAAGATACTAGCGGAAACACCGGGGAGCTGTTTTTT. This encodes CASSQDTSGNTGELFF.

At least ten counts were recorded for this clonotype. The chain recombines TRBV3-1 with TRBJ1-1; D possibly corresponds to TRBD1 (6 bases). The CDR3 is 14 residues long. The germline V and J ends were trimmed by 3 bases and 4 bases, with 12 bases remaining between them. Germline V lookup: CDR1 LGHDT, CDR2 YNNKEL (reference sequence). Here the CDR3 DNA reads TGTGCCAGCAGCCAGTCCAGGGGTGGCACTGAAGCTTTCTTT. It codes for CASSQSRGGTEAFF.

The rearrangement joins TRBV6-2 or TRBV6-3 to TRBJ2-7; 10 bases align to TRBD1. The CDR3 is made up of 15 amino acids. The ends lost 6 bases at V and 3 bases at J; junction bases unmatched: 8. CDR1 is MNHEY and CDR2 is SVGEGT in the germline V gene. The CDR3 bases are TGTGCCAGCAGCGACAGGGGGCAAGTAATCTACGAGCAGTACTTC. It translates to CASSDRGQVIYEQYF.

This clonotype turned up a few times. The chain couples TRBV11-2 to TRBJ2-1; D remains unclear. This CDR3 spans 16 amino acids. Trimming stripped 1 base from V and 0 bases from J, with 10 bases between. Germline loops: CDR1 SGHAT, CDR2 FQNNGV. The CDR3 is CASSLGRKSSYNEQFF. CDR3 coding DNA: TGTGCCAGCAGCTTAGGCAGGAAGAGCTCCTACAATGAGCAGTTCTTC. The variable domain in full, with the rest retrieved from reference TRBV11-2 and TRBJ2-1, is EAGVAQSPRYKIIEKRQSVAFWCNPISGHATLYWYQQILGQGPKLLIQFQNNGVVDDSQLPKDRFSAERLKGVDSTLKIQPAKLEDSAVYLCASSLGRKSSYNEQFFGPGTRLTVL.

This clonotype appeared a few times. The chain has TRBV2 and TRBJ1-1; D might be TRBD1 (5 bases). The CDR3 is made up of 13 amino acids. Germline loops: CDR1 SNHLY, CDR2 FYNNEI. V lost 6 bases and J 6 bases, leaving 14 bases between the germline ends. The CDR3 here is CASRGGSWSEAFF. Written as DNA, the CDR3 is TGTGCCAGCAGGGGGGGTAGCTGGTCTGAAGCTTTCTTT.